Below, one T cell receptor beta chain is given with its context. This sample is part of a study of blood T cell repertoires in COVID-19. Study-wide context: In each case, the material was cDNA or gDNA derived from T cells, B-cell-depleted T cells, or PBMCs.

Trimming took 5 bases from V and 6 from J, leaving 13 bases between them. This CDR3 has 13 residues. TCRdb keeps only in-frame clones here, not all; method: immunoSEQ multiplex PCR. Found here are a few hundred thousand clones, roughly 90% of them singletons; the top ten hold 1.9%. The specimen sequenced was peripheral blood. The V gene is TRBV12-3 or TRBV12-4, the J gene TRBJ1-2; TRBD1 is a possible D gene (6 bases). This clonotype was obtained from a man aged 40-55 years with active or convalescent COVID-19. CDR3 sequence: CASSPDRTHGYTF. The CDR3 coding sequence is TGTGCCAGCAGTCCAGACAGGACCCATGGCTACACCTTC.